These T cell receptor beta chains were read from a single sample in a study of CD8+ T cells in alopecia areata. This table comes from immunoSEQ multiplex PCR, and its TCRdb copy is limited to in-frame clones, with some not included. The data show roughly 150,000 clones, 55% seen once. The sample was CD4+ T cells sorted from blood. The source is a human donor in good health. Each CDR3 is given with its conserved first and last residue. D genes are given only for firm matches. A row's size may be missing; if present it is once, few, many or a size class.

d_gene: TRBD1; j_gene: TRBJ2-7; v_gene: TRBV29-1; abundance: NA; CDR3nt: TGCAGCGTTGCCCGGACAGGGACCTACGAGCAGTACTTC; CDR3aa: CSVARTGTYEQYF
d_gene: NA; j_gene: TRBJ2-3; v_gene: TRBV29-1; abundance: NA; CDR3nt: TGCAGCGTTGAAGAGGTCATCACAGATACGCAGTATTTT; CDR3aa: CSVEEVITDTQYF
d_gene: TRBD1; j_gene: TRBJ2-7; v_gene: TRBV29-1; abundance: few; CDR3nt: TGCAGCGCCCGGACAGGGAACGAGCAGTACTTC; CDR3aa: CSARTGNEQYF
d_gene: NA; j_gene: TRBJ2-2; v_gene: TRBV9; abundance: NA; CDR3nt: TGTGCCAGCAGCGGGCCCACCGGGGAGCTGTTTTTT; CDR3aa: CASSGPTGELFF
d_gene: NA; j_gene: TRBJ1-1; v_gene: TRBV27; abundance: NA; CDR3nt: TGTGCCAGCATCCCGAGGCGACCCGGCACTGAAGCTTTCTTT; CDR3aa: CASIPRRPGTEAFF
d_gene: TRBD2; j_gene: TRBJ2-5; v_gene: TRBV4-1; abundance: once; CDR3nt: TGCGCCAGCAGGATGGGACTAGCGGAACAAGAGACCCAGTACTTC; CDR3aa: CASRMGLAEQETQYF
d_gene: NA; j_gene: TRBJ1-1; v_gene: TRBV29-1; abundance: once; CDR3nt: TGCAGCGTTGTTCGGGTGAACACTGAAGCTTTCTTT; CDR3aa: CSVVRVNTEAFF
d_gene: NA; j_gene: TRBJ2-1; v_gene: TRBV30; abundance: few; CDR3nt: TGTGCCTGGCGAACTCGGACGCCTGGGGAGCAGTTCTTC; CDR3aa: CAWRTRTPGEQFF
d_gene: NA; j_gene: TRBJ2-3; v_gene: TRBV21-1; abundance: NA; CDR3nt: TGTGCCAGCCCCTCTCCCAGCCGCGGCACAGATACGCAGTATTTT; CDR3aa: CASPSPSRGTDTQYF
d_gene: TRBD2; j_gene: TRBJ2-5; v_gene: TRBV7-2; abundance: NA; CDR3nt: TGTGCCAGCAGCCGTAGCGGGAAAGAGACCCAGTACTTC; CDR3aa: CASSRSGKETQYF
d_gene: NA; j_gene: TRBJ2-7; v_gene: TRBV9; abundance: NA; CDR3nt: TGTGCCAGCAGCCCCCAAGCCTACGAGCAGTACTTC; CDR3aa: CASSPQAYEQYF
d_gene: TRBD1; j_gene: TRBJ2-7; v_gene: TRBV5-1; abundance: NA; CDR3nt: TGCGCCAGCAGCTTTAAACAGGGGACCAGCGAGCAGTACTTC; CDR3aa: CASSFKQGTSEQYF
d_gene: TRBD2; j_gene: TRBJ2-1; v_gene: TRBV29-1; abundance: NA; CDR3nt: TGCAGCGTGGTAGGAGCGGGAGAGCTCTACAATGAGCAGTTCTTC; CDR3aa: CSVVGAGELYNEQFF
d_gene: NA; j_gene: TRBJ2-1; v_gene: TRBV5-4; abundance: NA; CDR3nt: TGTGCCAGCAGTCCGGGCTCCTACAATGAGCAGTTCTTC; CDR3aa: CASSPGSYNEQFF
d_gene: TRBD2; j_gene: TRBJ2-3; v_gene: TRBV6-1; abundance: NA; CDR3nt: TGTGCCAGCAACTTAGCGGGAGGGACAGATACGCAGTATTTT; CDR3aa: CASNLAGGTDTQYF
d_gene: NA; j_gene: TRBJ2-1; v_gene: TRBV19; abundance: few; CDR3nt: TGTGCCAGTAGTATGGGGTTCAATGAGCAGTTCTTC; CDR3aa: CASSMGFNEQFF
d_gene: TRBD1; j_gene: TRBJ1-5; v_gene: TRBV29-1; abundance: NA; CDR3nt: TGCAGCGTTGTCGCAGGGGGCGTCAATCAGCCCCAGCATTTT; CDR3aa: CSVVAGGVNQPQHF
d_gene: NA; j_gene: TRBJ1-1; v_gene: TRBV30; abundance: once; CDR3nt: TGTGCCTGGAGTTATAAGAGGAACACTGAAGCTTTCTTT; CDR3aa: CAWSYKRNTEAFF
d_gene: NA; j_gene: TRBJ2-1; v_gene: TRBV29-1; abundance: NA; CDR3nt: TGCAGCGTTGTTCTCAAGGACTCCTACAATGAGCAGTTCTTC; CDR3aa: CSVVLKDSYNEQFF
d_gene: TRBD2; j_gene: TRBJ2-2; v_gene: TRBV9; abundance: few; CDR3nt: TGTGCCAGCAGCGTAATAGCGGGAGACCCCGGGGAGCTGTTTTTT; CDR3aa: CASSVIAGDPGELFF
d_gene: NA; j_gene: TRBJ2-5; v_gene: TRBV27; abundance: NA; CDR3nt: TGTGCCAGCAGGGGGCACCAGGGAGGAGAGACCCAGTACTTC; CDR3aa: CASRGHQGGETQYF
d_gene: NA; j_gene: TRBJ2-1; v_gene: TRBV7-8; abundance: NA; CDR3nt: TGTGCCAGCAGCTTATGGGGGGAGTACAATGAGCAGTTCTTC; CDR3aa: CASSLWGEYNEQFF
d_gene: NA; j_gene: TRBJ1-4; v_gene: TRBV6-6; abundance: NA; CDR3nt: TGTGCCAGCAGTTACAACCAAGGGATCGAAAAACTGTTTTTT; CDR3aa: CASSYNQGIEKLFF
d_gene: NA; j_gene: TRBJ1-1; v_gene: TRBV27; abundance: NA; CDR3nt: TGTGCCAGCAGTTTCCGGGAGAACACTGAAGCTTTCTTT; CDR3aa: CASSFRENTEAFF
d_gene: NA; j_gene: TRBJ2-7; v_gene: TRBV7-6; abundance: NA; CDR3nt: TGTGCCAGCAGCTTAGGGCGCGGCAGGGACTACGAGCAGTACTTC; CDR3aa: CASSLGRGRDYEQYF
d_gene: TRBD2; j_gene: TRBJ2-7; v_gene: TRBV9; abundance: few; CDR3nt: TGTGCCAGCAGCCCCCGGACTAGCGGGAGGAGACGCGAGCAGTACTTC; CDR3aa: CASSPRTSGRRREQYF
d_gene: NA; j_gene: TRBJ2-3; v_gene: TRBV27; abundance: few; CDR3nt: TGTGCCAGCAGTTTCTCTAGCACTAGTTCAGATACGCAGTATTTT; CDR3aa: CASSFSSTSSDTQYF
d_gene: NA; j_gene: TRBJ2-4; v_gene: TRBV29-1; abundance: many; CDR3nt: TGCAGCGTGGGAATTAGGGGGGACGAAAACATTCAGTACTTC; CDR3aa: CSVGIRGDENIQYF
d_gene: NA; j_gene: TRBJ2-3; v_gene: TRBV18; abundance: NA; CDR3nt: TGTGCCAGCTCACCCGACCAGGGAGATACGCAGTATTTT; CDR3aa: CASSPDQGDTQYF
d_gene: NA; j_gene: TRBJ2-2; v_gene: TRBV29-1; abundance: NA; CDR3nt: TGCAGCGTGCGGAACACCACCGGGGAGCTGTTTTTT; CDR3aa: CSVRNTTGELFF